These 22 T cell receptor beta chains share one sample of origin, sequenced in a study of blood T cell repertoires in COVID-19. The protocol was immunoSEQ multiplex PCR, while the TCRdb copy is restricted to in-frame clones and leaves out a portion. The table has 150,000 to 200,000 clones, under 80% seen once. Sequencing was carried out using PBMCs or T cells enriched from blood (not recorded which). The source is a woman in her forties or fifties with acute COVID-19.

J is TRBJ2-1 and V is TRBV24-1; 7 bases are shared with TRBD1. J was trimmed by 2 bases and V by 0 bases; bases with no gene match: 3. CDR3 length: 16 residues. Germline V lookup: CDR1 KGHDR, CDR2 SFDVKD. The CDR3 spells CATSDLGQGAYNEQFF. CDR3 bases: TGTGCCACCAGTGATTTGGGGCAGGGGGCCTACAATGAGCAGTTCTTC.

The V call is TRBV30, the J call TRBJ1-3; tentatively, D is TRBD1 (5 bases). The germline gives CDR1 GTSNPN, CDR2 SVGIG (reference sequence). The CDR3 is 12 amino acids. With 4 bases removed from V and 2 bases from J, the gap between germline ends came to 6 bases. The CDR3 here is CAWTGTGNTIYF. DNA for the CDR3: TGTGCCTGGACAGGGACTGGAAACACCATATATTTT. The whole variable domain, filled in from reference TRBV30 and TRBJ1-3, reads SQTIHQWPATLVQPVGSPLSLECTVEGTSNPNLYWYRQAAGRGLQLLFYSVGIGQISSEVPQNLSASRPQDRQFILSSKKLLLSDSGFYLCAWTGTGNTIYFGEGSWLTVV.

This clone showed up just once. The rearrangement links TRBV5-6 to TRBJ1-4; TRBD1 matches at 7 bases. The germline V gene has CDR1 SGHDT and CDR2 YYEEEE. J gave up 8 bases and V 3 bases, and 10 bases lay outside the gene matches. This CDR3 contains 15 residues. DNA for the CDR3: TGTGCCAGCAGCTCCCAGGGGGTTCTACCCGAAAAACTGTTTTTT. Translated: CASSSQGVLPEKLFF.

The chain carries TRBV25-1 and TRBJ2-1; D possibly corresponds to TRBD1 (5 bases). V gave up 2 bases and J gave up 8 bases, with 19 bases separating them. CDR1 is MGHDK, CDR2 SYGVNS, per germline. This CDR3 is built from 16 residues. The CDR3 DNA reads TGTGCCAGCAGTGAAGGCCCCGGGCCAGTCAGGGATGAGCAGTTCTTC. Translated: CASSEGPGPVRDEQFF.

The chain uses TRBV7-8 and TRBJ2-5; 7 nucleotides align to TRBD1. Germline V lookup: CDR1 SGHVS, CDR2 FQNEAQ. The CDR3 totals 17 residues. With V trimmed by 1 base and J by 4 bases, 12 bases remained unmatched. CDR3 protein: CASSLGVAGGLIETQYF. CDR3 coding DNA: TGTGCCAGCAGCTTAGGGGTGGCAGGGGGTTTGATAGAGACCCAGTACTTC.

Regarding this clone: Other DNA sequences in this sample translate to the same CDR3. The chain couples TRBV20-1 to TRBJ1-2; D gene uncertain. V shed 3 bases and J shed 5 bases, with 7 bases lying between them. The CDR3 is 11 residues long. Germline V CDR1 and CDR2: DFQATT, SNEGSKA (reference sequence). For the CDR3, the DNA is TGCAGTGCTAGTCTGGAGTATGGCTACACCTTC. Translation: CSASLEYGYTF.

This clone was seen more than once but under ten times. The chain recombines TRBV6-4 with TRBJ2-7; 7 bases match TRBD1. The V and J ends lost 6 bases and 3 bases, in that order; junction bases with no gene match: 5. This CDR3 spans 13 amino acids. CDR1 and CDR2 (germline): MRHNA, SNTAGT. CDR3: CASSRDRGYEQYV. The CDR3 DNA follows: TGTGCCAGCAGCCGGGACAGAGGCTACGAGCAGTACGTC.

Only a few counts were recorded for this clone. The CDR3 spells CASSPPAGAGDEKLFF. DNA for the CDR3: TGTGCCAGCTCACCACCAGCGGGGGCGGGGGATGAAAAACTGTTTTTT. The chain combines TRBV18 with TRBJ1-4, with a tentative D call TRBD1 (6 bases). V gave up 0 bases and J gave up 6 bases, with 14 bases separating them. This CDR3 spans 16 amino acids. Germline V gene data show CDR1 as KGHSH and CDR2 as LQKENI.

The chain combines TRBV7-9 with TRBJ1-2; no clear D gene. This CDR3 region has 14 residues. Germline CDR1 is SEHNR and CDR2 is FQNEAQ (reference sequence). V was shortened by 1 base and J by 2 bases, with 8 bases between the two germline ends. DNA for the CDR3: TGTGCCAGCAGCTTAGACGGTTCGAACTATGGCTACACCTTC. It encodes CASSLDGSNYGYTF.

V usage is TRBV9 and J usage is TRBJ2-3; D is unresolved. Germline V gene sequence: CDR1 SGDLS, CDR2 YYNGEE. The germline V and J ends were trimmed by 5 bases and 2 bases, with 6 bases remaining between them. CDR3 size: 12 residues. CDR3 bases: TGTGCCAGCAGGGAGAACACAGATACGCAGTATTTT. Translating gives CASRENTDTQYF.

V gene TRBV5-6 combines with J gene TRBJ1-5; 7 bases agree with TRBD1. The germline V gene encodes CDR1 SGHDT and CDR2 YYEEEE. The CDR3 runs 14 residues. V lost 0 bases and J lost 5; bases outside the gene matches: 2. The CDR3 DNA follows: TGTGCCAGCAGCTTGGCAGGGGGTCATCAGCCCCAGCATTTT. Translation gives CASSLAGGHQPQHF.

This clone turned up a few times. The genes are TRBV27 and TRBJ2-3, with 9 bases matching TRBD2. Trimming at V came to 5 bases and at J to 5 bases, leaving 8 bases not matched to a gene. Germline values: CDR1 MNHEY, CDR2 SMNVEV (reference sequence). The CDR3 spans 15 residues. The CDR3 bases are TGTGCCAGCAGTATCCTAGCGGGGCCCGTAGATACGCAGTATTTT. As protein: CASSILAGPVDTQYF.

This rearrangement joins TRBV2 to TRBJ1-5; possible D gene TRBD1, 5 bases. Trimming pared 6 bases from V and 4 bases from J, leaving 7 bases between. Germline assignment: CDR1 SNHLY and CDR2 FYNNEI. This CDR3 contains 12 residues. Written as DNA, the CDR3 is TGTGCCAGCAGCGACAGAAATCAGCCCCAGCATTTT. Its protein product is CASSDRNQPQHF.

This chain links TRBV7-7 with TRBJ2-5, with 11 nucleotides matching TRBD2. The CDR3 is 17 amino acids. The trim removed 4 bases at V and 2 bases at J, leaving 9 bases unmatched. CDR1 and CDR2 (germline): SSHAT, FNYEAQ (reference sequence). CDR3 loop: CASSSLLAGAEQETQYF. The DNA of the CDR3 is TGTGCCAGCAGCTCTTTACTAGCGGGGGCCGAACAAGAGACCCAGTACTTC.

A single count supports this clone. Other DNA sequences in the same sample also yield this CDR3. The chain has TRBV29-1 and TRBJ2-5; TRBD1 matches 10 bases. The CDR3 contains 13 residues. CDR1 and CDR2 from the germline V gene are SQVTM and ANQGSEA. Unmatched junction bases numbered 7, after V lost 7 bases and J lost 5 bases. The CDR3 spells CSAVGQGRETQYF. Written as DNA, the CDR3 is TGCAGCGCCGTGGGACAGGGGAGGGAGACCCAGTACTTC.

In this sample, this clone turned up a few times. The chain is built from TRBV7-2 and TRBJ2-1, with 10 bases that match TRBD1. Trimming took 5 bases from V and 4 from J; bases not matched to a gene: 5. CDR3 length equals 15 residues. From germline, CDR1 is SGHTA and CDR2 FQGNSA. The CDR3: CASSPDRGPYNEQFF. In DNA form, the CDR3 reads TGTGCCAGCAGCCCCGACAGGGGGCCTTACAATGAGCAGTTCTTC.

This chain uses TRBV5-1 with TRBJ1-1, with D maybe TRBD1 (6 bases). V was trimmed by 3 bases and J by 1 base, leaving 13 bases between them. The CDR3 is made up of 15 amino acids. Germline CDR1 SGHRS, CDR2 YFSETQ. The CDR3 DNA sequence: TGCGCCAGCAGCTCGGACGGGGGGGCGAACACTGAAGCTTTCTTT. This encodes CASSSDGGANTEAFF.

The genes are TRBV7-9 and TRBJ2-1, with TRBD2 matching over 7 bases. There are 16 residues in the CDR3. J was trimmed by 4 bases and V by 5 bases; bases with no gene match: 11. Germline CDR1 SEHNR, CDR2 FQNEAQ (reference sequence). CDR3 protein: CASSLISLAAYNEQFF. The CDR3 DNA is TGTGCCAGCAGCCTGATCAGCCTAGCGGCGTACAATGAGCAGTTCTTC. Full variable domain (remainder filled in from reference TRBV7-9 and TRBJ2-1): DTGVSQNPRHKITKRGQNVTFRCDPISEHNRLYWYRQTLGQGPEFLTYFQNEAQLEKSRLLSDRFSAERPKGSFSTLEIQRTEQGDSAMYLCASSLISLAAYNEQFFGPGTRLTVL.

V gene TRBV5-4 combines with J gene TRBJ2-7; weak D call: TRBD1 (6 bases). The ends were cut back, 5 bases at V and 3 bases at J, with 15 bases in the middle. Germline-derived CDR1 and CDR2 are SGHNT and YYREEE (reference sequence). This CDR3 comprises 14 residues. The CDR3 protein is CASRSKDSVYEQYV. The CDR3 DNA sequence: TGTGCCAGCAGATCGAAGGACAGTGTCTACGAGCAGTACGTC.

The genes are TRBV10-3 and TRBJ2-7; D is possibly TRBD2 (6 bases). Germline V gene lookup returns CDR1 ENHRY and CDR2 SYGVKD. Deletions cut 1 base from V and 6 bases from J, with 10 bases between. This CDR3 region has 13 residues. In DNA form, the CDR3 reads TGTGCCATCAGTGAGTTTGAAGCGGGCGAGCAGTACGTC. Translating gives CAISEFEAGEQYV.

The CDR3 loop is CASSHLGSSYNEQFF. CDR3 nucleotides: TGTGCCAGCAGCCATCTAGGGAGCTCCTACAATGAGCAGTTCTTC. This sequence joins TRBV14 and TRBJ2-1, with a tentative D call TRBD2 (5 bases). CDR3 length equals 15 residues. Germline CDR1 and CDR2: SGHDN and FVKESK. V lost 3 bases and J lost 0, with 9 bases in between.

The rearrangement uses TRBV6-1 and TRBJ2-5; D may be TRBD1 (6 bases). Germline CDR1 MNHNS, CDR2 SASEGT. V lost 2 bases to trimming and J lost 4 bases, with 11 bases between them. CDR3 size: 14 residues. This chain's CDR3 is CASSENTGSETQYF. CDR3 DNA sequence: TGTGCCAGCAGTGAAAATACAGGGTCAGAGACCCAGTACTTC.